The present T cell receptor (beta chain) was sequenced within a study of T cells after yellow fever vaccination (dated by TCRdb to the late 2010s). Regarding the research as a whole: Using CD3, CD45RA, CCR7 and CD95 staining, memory subsets (EM, EMRA, CM and Tscm) were sorted on a BD FACS Aria III. The SMART-Seq v4 Ultra Low Input RNA kit was used to prepare libraries from fractions with low cell numbers. Bulk TCR alpha and beta repertoires were sequenced longitudinally to track T-cell clones before and after primary and booster YFV17D yellow fever vaccination. The cohort comprised two healthy male donors, one aged 18 to 29 and one aged 30 to 40 years. Bulk PBMC replicates and cell subsets were isolated from blood drawn at multiple timepoints before and after both primary and secondary immunization. Sorting of memory subsets took place on days 0, 15 and 45 and at 18 months after primary vaccination, as well as on days 0, 15 and 45 after the 30-year booster. Study-wide findings and limitations: In the sorted memory subsets on day 0, nearly all of the vaccine-responding clonotypes fell below detection. Because the study included only two donors, the extent to which the findings can be generalized is limited. A small fraction of clonotypes appeared in both the CD4 and CD8 compartments, likely as a result of convergent recombination. Compared with the primary T-cell response, the secondary T-cell response was faster but weaker, reaching its peak on day 5 rather than on day 15. Because abundant contaminating clonotypes from the bulk population could be contained in FACS-sorted repertoires, computational filtering was required. Most clones expanded after primary vaccination (about 95% of CD4 and around nine tenths of CD8) were re-detected after the booster, suggesting that broad memory maintenance occurred.

Sequences MNHEY (CDR1) and SVGEGT (CDR2) are obtained from the germline V gene. Trimming accounts for 5 bases at V and 11 bases at J, while the number of junction bases matched to no gene is 11. The CDR3 holds 14 amino acids from the cysteine to the phenylalanine. Only the CDR3 DNA is retained, 42 bases long and in frame from the first base. Sample treatment or condition, as interpreted from the label and publication: live attenuated yellow fever vaccine strain. A standard Ficoll-Paque protocol was used to isolate PBMCs from peripheral blood. For sorted memory subsets, RNA extraction was done with the RNeasy Micro Kit. This clonotype occurred many times. Per-nucleotide qualities are absent, and no much larger clonotype sits a single base away. TCR cDNA was synthesized by 5'RACE template switching, which introduced a universal primer site and unique molecular identifiers. Priming of cDNA synthesis was performed from both the TCR alpha and TCR beta constant segments. Two PCR steps were used to amplify libraries, with sample barcodes and sequencing adapters being added in the second step. Sequencing of libraries was done on Illumina HiSeq 2500 (2x100 bp) or NovaSeq (2x150 bp). Per the source publication's procedure: MIGEC handled demultiplexing of reads and collapsing into UMI consensus sequences, while MiXCR performed V(D)J alignment. Clonotypes responding to the vaccine were identified with edgeR on replicate PBMC samples, with the criteria of FDR below 0.01 and a log2 fold change above 5 up to day 15. Each bulk clonotype was labeled CD4 or CD8 based on which sequenced repertoire, CD4 or CD8, contained the clonotype at higher abundance. To estimate the distribution of each clone across memory phenotypes, clonotype frequencies in memory subsets were weighted by FACS-sorted cell numbers. Through fastp at Q25 and MiXCR, TCRdb rebuilt clones from the public reads, retaining in-frame beta chains. Identical CDR3 proteins give one entry, which carries the most common genes and DNA. In this record, the V and J calls reflect TCRdb's handling and not the investigators' own analysis. Here the sample has 35,000 to 55,000 distinct CDR3 sequences; more than 6% occur a single time. Of the sample, about 9.4% is held by the ten largest clones.

This sample comprised PBMCs, either bulk or a sorted T-cell subset (CD4+, CD8+, memory, or dextramer-sorted; not recorded which), obtained 45 days after the yellow fever booster vaccination. This sequence was found in a man younger than 40 who received the YFV17D yellow fever vaccine. This chain is built from TRBV6-2 or TRBV6-3 and TRBJ2-1; 8 junctional bases match TRBD2. The CDR3 loop reads CASSPRGGTSKQFF. The DNA sequence is as follows: TGTGCCAGCAGTCCTAGGGGGGGGACTAGTAAGCAGTTCTTC.